This TCR beta chain appears in the sequencing data of a study of cytomegalovirus exposure and HLA in healthy donors. At the level of the study: Of all 400 or so donors who were genotyped, 81% belonged to the Caucasian-associated ancestry cluster.

13 Jbeta primers and 60 Vbeta primers were used for the PCR. Measured with immunoSEQ multiplex PCR; TCRdb has only the in-frame clones, and not every one. In all, the sample yields approximately 50,000 clones. The CDR3 is 16 amino acids. Germline-derived CDR1 and CDR2 are MGHDK and SYGVNS. Trimming stripped 0 bases from V and 2 bases from J, with 13 bases between. V usage is TRBV25-1 and J usage is TRBJ2-5; D perhaps matches TRBD2 (7 bases). Sequenced: PBMCs. The receptor comes from a male donor in good health and CMV-seropositive. The CDR3 bases are TGTGCCAGCAGTGAATATTTCAGGGGACTACAAGAGACCCAGTACTTC. The encoded protein is CASSEYFRGLQETQYF.